This TCR beta chain was sequenced in a study of shared clonotypes between healthy human individuals. General observations from the study: Among non-shared clonotypes, generation probabilities were lower than among those shared by all four donors.

Sequenced by immunoSEQ multiplex PCR; TCRdb stores in-frame clones only, minus some. The sample has more than 2 million clones, roughly 94% seen once. In the case of this clone: Its antigen is undetermined.

The donor cohort consisted entirely of Caucasian adults residing in Nashville, Tennessee. The trim removed 5 bases at V and 0 bases at J, leaving 14 bases unmatched. The CDR3 contains 18 residues. The clonotype originates from a man aged 18 to 30 in good health. The sample comprised naive CD4+ T cells sorted from blood. Subset indicated: CD45RA+ positively selected. The V and J genes are TRBV5-3 and TRBJ2-1; 7 bases agree with TRBD2. TRBV5-3 is filed as an ORF, its function uncertain. The CDR3 loop reads CARRFVAGVSPSYNEQFF. CDR3 nucleotides: TGTGCCAGAAGGTTCGTGGCGGGAGTTAGCCCCTCCTACAATGAGCAGTTCTTC.